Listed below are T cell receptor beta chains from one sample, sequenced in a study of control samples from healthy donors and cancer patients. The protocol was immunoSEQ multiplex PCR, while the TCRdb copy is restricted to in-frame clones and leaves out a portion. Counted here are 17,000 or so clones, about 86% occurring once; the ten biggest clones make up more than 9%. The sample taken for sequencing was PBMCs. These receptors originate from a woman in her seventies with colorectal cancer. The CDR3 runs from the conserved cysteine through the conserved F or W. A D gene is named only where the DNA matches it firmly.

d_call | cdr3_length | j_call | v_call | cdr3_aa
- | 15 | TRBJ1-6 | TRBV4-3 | CASSRNALSDSPLHF
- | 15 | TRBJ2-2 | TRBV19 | CASSIDGRVTGELFF
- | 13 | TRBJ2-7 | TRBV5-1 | CASSPWSPREQYF
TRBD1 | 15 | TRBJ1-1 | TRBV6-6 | CASSYGTGGNTEAFF
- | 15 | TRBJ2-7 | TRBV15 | CATSSLQQPLYEQYF
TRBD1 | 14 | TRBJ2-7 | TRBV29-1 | CSVATGERAYEQYF
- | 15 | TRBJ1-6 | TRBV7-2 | CASSLGQVYNSPLHF
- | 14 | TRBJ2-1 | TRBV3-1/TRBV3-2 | CASTSAGSPREQFF
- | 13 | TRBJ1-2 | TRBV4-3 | CASSQEGGTGYTF
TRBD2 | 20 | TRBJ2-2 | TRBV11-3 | CASSLDPSGLAGRETGELFF
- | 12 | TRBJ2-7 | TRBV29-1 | CSVEGGTYEQYF
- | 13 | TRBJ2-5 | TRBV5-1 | CASRPQGAETQYF
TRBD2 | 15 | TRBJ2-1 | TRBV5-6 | CASTRGGPHGNEQFF
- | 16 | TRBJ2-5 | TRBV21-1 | CASSKARGDTQETQYF
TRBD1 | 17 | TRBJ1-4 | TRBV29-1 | CSVEGVRTGGGNEKLFF
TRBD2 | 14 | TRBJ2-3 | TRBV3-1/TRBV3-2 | CASSQAVRGGTQYF